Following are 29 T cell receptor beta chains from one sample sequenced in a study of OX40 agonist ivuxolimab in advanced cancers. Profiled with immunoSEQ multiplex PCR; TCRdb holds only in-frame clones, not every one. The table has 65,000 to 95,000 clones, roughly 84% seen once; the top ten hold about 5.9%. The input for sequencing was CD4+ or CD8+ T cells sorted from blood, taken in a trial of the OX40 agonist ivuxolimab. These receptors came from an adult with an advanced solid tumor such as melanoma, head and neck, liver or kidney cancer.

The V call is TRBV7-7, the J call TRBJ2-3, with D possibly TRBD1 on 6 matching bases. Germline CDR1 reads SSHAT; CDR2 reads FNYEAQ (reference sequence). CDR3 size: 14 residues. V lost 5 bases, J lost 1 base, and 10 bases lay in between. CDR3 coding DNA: TGTGCCAGCAGCCCGGACAGAGGCACAGATACGCAGTATTTT. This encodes CASSPDRGTDTQYF.

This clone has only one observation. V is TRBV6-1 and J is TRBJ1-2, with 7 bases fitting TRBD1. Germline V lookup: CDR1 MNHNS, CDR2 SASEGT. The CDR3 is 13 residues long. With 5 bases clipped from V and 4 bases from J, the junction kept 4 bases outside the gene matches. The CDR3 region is CASSQGGFYGYTF. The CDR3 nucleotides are TGTGCCAGCAGTCAGGGGGGTTTCTATGGCTACACCTTC.

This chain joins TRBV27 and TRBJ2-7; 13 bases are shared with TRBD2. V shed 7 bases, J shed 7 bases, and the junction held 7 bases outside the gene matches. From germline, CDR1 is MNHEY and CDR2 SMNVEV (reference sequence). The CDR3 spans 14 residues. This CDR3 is CASTGTSGRGEQYF. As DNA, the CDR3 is TGTGCCAGCACAGGAACTAGCGGGAGGGGAGAGCAGTACTTC.

The CDR3 is CASSLAGREQYF. The DNA for the CDR3 is TGTGCCAGCAGCTTAGCGGGGAGAGAGCAGTACTTC. The chain employs TRBV7-2 and TRBJ2-7, with D perhaps TRBD2 (5 bases). CDR3 length equals 12 residues. Trimming stripped 0 bases from V and 7 bases from J, with 7 bases between. The germline CDR1 and CDR2 sequences are SGHTA and FQGNSA.

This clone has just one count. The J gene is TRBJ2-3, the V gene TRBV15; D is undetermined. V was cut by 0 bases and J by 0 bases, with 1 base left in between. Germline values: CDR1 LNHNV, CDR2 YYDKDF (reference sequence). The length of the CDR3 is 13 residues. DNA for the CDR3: TGTGCCACCAGCAGAGAGAGCACAGATACGCAGTATTTT. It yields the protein CATSRESTDTQYF.

CDR3 nucleotides: TGTGCCAGCAGCTTTGGGACAGGTTCCTATAATTCACCCCTCCACTTT. Amino acid sequence: CASSFGTGSYNSPLHF. The rearrangement links TRBV5-6 to TRBJ1-6; 8 bases match TRBD1. After removal of 2 bases from V and 1 base from J, the junction contained 2 bases not matched to a gene. This CDR3 contains 16 residues. Looked up from germline, CDR1 is SGHDT and CDR2 is YYEEEE.

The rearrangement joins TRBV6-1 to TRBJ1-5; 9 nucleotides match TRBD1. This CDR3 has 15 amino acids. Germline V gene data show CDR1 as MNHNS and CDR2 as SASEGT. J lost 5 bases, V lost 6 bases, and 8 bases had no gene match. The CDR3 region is CASRPTGTGYQPQHF. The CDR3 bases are TGTGCCAGCAGACCAACCGGGACAGGGTATCAGCCCCAGCATTTT.

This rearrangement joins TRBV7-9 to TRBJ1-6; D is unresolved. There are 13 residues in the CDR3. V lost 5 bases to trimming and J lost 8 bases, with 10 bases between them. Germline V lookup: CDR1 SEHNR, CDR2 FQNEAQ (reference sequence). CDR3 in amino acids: CASSTLGDSPLHF. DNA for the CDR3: TGTGCCAGCAGCACCCTCGGTGATTCACCCCTCCACTTT.

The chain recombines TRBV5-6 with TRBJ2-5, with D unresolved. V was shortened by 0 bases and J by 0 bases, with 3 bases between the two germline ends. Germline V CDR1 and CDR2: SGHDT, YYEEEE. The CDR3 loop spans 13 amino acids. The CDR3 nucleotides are TGTGCCAGCAGCTTGGTTCACCAAGAGACCCAGTACTTC. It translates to CASSLVHQETQYF.

As DNA, the CDR3 is TGCGCCAGCAGCCGGGACAGAAACACCGGGGAGCTGTTTTTT. Its translation is CASSRDRNTGELFF. V is TRBV10-1 and J is TRBJ2-2, with 7 bases matching TRBD1. Germline V gene data show CDR1 as WNHNN and CDR2 as SYGVQD (reference sequence). The CDR3 loop spans 14 amino acids. The ends lost 6 bases at V and 2 bases at J; junction bases unmatched: 3.

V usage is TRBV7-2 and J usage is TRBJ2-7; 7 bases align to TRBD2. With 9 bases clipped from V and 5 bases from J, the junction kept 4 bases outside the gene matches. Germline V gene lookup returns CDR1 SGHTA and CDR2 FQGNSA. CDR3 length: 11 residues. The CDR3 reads CASRLAHEQYF. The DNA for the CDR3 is TGTGCCAGTCGACTAGCCCACGAGCAGTACTTC.

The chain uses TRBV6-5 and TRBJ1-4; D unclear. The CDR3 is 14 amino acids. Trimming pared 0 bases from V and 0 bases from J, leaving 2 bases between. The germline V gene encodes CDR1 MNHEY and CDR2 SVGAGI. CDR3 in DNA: TGTGCCAGCAGTTACTCTCCAACTAATGAAAAACTGTTTTTT. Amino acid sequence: CASSYSPTNEKLFF.

CDR3 sequence: CASSQDTEAFF. Written as DNA, the CDR3 is TGCGCCAGCAGCCAAGACACTGAAGCTTTCTTT. This chain links TRBV4-1 with TRBJ1-1; D is unresolved. Per the germline V gene, CDR1 is MGHRA and CDR2 is YSYEKL. Trimming took off 0 bases at V and 4 bases at J, with 0 bases between the two ends. The CDR3 consists of 11 residues.

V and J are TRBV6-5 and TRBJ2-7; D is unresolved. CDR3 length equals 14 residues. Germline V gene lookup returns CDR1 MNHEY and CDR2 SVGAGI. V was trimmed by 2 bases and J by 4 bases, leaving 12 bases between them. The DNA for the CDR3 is TGTGCCAGCAGTTACGTGGGCAGGATTTACGAGCAGTACTTC. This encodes CASSYVGRIYEQYF.

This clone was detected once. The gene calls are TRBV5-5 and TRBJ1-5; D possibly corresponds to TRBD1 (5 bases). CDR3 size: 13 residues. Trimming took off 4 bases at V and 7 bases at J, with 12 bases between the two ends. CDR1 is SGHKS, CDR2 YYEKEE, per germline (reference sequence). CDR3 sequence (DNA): TGTGCCAGCAGCCCACCCCGGGGCCAGCCCCAGCATTTT. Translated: CASSPPRGQPQHF.

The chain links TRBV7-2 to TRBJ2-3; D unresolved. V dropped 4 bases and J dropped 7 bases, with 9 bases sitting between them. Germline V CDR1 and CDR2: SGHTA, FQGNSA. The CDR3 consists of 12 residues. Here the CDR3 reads CASSSDLYTQYF. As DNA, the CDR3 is TGTGCCAGCAGCTCGGATTTATATACGCAGTATTTT.

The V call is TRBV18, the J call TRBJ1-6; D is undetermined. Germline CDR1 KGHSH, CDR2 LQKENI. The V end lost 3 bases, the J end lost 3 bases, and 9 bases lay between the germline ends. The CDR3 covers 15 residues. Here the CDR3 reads CASSPRTDYNSPLHF. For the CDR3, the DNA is TGTGCCAGCTCACCGCGGACCGACTATAATTCACCCCTCCACTTT.

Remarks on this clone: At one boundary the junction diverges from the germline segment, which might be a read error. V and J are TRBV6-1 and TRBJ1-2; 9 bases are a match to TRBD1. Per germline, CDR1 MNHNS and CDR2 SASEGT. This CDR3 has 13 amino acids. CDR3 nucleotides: TGTGCCGGCAGGACAGGGGAAGACTATGGCTACACCTTC. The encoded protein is CAGRTGEDYGYTF.

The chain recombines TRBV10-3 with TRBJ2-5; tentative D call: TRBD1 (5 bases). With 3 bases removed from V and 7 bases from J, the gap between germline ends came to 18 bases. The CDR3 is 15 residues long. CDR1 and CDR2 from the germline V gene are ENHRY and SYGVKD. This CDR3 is CAISEEAVGPGTQYF. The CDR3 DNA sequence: TGTGCCATCAGTGAAGAAGCCGTGGGGCCGGGGACCCAGTACTTC.

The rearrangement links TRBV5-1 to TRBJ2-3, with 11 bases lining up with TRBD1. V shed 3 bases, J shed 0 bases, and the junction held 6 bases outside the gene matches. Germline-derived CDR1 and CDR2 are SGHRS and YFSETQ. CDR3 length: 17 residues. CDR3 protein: CASSSSGTGGSTDTQYF. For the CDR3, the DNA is TGCGCCAGCAGCTCCTCCGGGACAGGGGGGAGCACAGATACGCAGTATTTT.

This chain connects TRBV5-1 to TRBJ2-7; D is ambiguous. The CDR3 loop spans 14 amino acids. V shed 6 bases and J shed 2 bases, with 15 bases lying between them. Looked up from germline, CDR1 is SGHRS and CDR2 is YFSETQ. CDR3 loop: CASTPAGGPYEQYF. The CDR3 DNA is TGCGCCAGCACCCCGGCAGGTGGTCCCTACGAGCAGTACTTC.

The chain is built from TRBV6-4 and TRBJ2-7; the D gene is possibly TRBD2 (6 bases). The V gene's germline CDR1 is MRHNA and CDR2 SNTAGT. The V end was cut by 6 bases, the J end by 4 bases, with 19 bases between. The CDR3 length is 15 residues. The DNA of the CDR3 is TGTGCCAGCAGCCTTAGGGAGGCCCCTGTTTACGAGCAGTACTTC. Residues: CASSLREAPVYEQYF.

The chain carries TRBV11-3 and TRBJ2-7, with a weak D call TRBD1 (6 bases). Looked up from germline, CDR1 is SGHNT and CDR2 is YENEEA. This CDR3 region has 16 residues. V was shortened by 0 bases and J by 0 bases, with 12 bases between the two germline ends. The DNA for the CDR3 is TGTGCCAGCAGCTTAGACAGGGGTCTCCCCTCCTACGAGCAGTACTTC. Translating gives CASSLDRGLPSYEQYF.

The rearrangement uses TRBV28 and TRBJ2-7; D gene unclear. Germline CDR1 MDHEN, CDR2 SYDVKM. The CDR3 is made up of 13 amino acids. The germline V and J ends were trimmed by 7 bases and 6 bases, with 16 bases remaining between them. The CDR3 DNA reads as TGTGCCAGCACCCGGACCGCCAAGGGCGAGCAGTACTTC. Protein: CASTRTAKGEQYF.

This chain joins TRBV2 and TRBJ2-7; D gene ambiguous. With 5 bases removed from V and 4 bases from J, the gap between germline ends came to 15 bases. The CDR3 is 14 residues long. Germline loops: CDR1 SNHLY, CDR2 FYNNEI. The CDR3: CASSRTRITYEQYF. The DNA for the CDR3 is TGTGCCAGCAGTAGGACCAGGATAACATACGAGCAGTACTTC.

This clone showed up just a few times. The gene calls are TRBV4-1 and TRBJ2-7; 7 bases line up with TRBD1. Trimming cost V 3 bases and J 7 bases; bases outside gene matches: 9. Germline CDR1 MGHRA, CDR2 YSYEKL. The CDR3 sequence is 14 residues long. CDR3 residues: CASSQVGQESEQYF. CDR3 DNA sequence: TGCGCCAGCAGCCAGGTAGGACAGGAAAGTGAGCAGTACTTC.

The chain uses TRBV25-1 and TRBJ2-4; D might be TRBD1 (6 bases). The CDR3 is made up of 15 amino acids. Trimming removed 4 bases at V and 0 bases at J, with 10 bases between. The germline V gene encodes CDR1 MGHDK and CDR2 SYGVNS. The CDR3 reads CASSVPGQAKNIQYF. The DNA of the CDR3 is TGTGCCAGCAGTGTACCGGGACAAGCCAAAAACATTCAGTACTTC.

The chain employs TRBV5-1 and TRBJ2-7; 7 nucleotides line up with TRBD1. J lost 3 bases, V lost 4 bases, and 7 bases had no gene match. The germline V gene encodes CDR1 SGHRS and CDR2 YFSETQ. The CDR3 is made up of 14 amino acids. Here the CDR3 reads CASSTSGQLYEQYF. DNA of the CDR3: TGCGCCAGCAGCACCTCGGGACAGCTCTACGAGCAGTACTTC.

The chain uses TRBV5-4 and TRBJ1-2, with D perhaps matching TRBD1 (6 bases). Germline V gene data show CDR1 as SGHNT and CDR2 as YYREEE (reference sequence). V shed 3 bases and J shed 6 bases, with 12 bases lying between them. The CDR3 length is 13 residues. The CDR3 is CASSWEGGNGYTF. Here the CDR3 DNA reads TGTGCCAGCAGCTGGGAGGGGGGGAATGGCTACACCTTC.